This record concerns one TCR beta chain sequence. This clone occurred a few times. Its antigen specificity is not known. Per-nucleotide qualities are absent, and no much larger clonotype sits a single base away. TCRbeta CDR3 regions were amplified from genomic DNA by means of the immunoSEQ Assay, a bias-controlled multiplex PCR. The study's own analysis went as follows. The number of nucleated cells in each sample was estimated from the amplification of reference gene primers within the assay. To quantify the absolute abundance of each unique TCRbeta CDR3 rearrangement, sequence reads were collapsed and filtered. Productive Simpson clonality was computed per sample as the square root of Simpson's diversity index over productive rearrangements. The source is immuneACCESS, and TCRdb retained only in-frame sequences with V and J called. Part of the clones is not carried over; for the studies checked, unresolved V genes explain less than half of this, and the remainder is unexplained. For V, J and clone size, that table is used; D and trimming come from the DNA. The sample table shows 350,000 or so clones, and 85% to 90% are seen once. The leading ten clones occupy just over 1% of the sample.

In the prospective study, participants were roughly 18 to 95 years old, resided in about two dozen geographic areas of the United States, and were enrolled through a virtual design. In the prospective study, cohorts were assigned on the basis of participant-reported clinical history obtained from a screening survey and a study questionnaire. A participant counted as exposed if, within 2 weeks of entering the study, that participant had been in contact with someone who had a PCR-confirmed or clinician-diagnosed COVID-19 case. Each participant in the prospective study had whole blood, serum and a nasopharyngeal or oropharyngeal swab collected by mobile phlebotomists. Additional blood draws and questionnaires over an approximately 2-month period could optionally be provided by prospective study participants. Prospective study blood samples were shipped either frozen or at room temperature before DNA extraction.

This sample was included in a study of blood T cell repertoires in COVID-19 (TCRdb year 2020). For the study in its entirety: The collaborator samples originated in the United States, Italy and Spain and spanned the acute and convalescent phases of COVID-19. A freely available public database, intended as a resource for researchers studying the immune response to SARS-CoV-2, is where the repertoires were released. Deeply sampled blood TCRbeta repertoires from subjects exposed to, actively infected with, or recovered from COVID-19 were included in the dataset. Where HLA class I and class II types were available, the types were taken from metadata supplied by the sample provider, not from assay-based typing. A de-identified subject ID, COVID-19 status, age in years and sex were almost always included in the sample metadata. The samples were drawn from two sources: the first 160 participants of the ongoing ImmuneRACE study, and some 1,300 subjects contributed by 6 global collaborators. The prospective study material was composed of cDNA or gDNA derived from T cells, B-cell-depleted T cells, or PBMCs.

What the study reported, not specific to this receptor: How much clinical and demographic metadata was included differed by source and by participant, and the metadata was provided uncurated.

This TCR derives from a woman aged 30 to 39 who had been exposed to COVID-19. Sequencing input: PBMCs or T cells enriched from blood (not recorded which).

In nucleotides, the sequence is TGTGCCAGCAGTTTTTCGGCGGGGTTGCAGTATTTT. It is translated as CASSFSAGLQYF. The chain joins TRBV27 to TRBJ2-3, with TRBD2 tentatively as D gene (6 bases match). Cut back by 3 bases and 11 bases, the V and J ends lie 12 bases apart. For CDR1 and CDR2, the germline V gene (reference sequence) lists MNHEY and SMNVEV. The CDR3 sequence holds 12 residues, the cysteine and phenylalanine included. Only the CDR3 region is kept as DNA, spanning 36 bases read in frame from base 1.